The 23 T cell receptor beta chains given below trace back to one sample, sequenced in a study of post-analysis software for immune sequencing data. Study-wide findings and caveats: A handful of TRBV segments occurring more often in patients than controls included TRBV5-6, TRBV5-1 and TRBV20-1.

No antigen has been identified for these receptors. Prepared libraries of TCR beta cDNA carried unique molecular identifiers. TCRdb redid the calling of the PCR reads with MiXCR, one entry per CDR3 protein. Here the sample spans around 770,000 distinct CDR3 sequences, around 45% being singletons. The specimen was blood. These TCRs come from a girl under 18 with multiple sclerosis.

V and J are TRBV6-1 and TRBJ1-5, with D possibly matching TRBD1 (5 bases). The V gene's germline CDR1 is MNHNS and CDR2 SASEGT. The CDR3 runs 14 residues. With 7 bases removed from V and 3 bases from J, the gap between germline ends came to 13 bases. The CDR3 loop is CASKEGVANQPQHF. CDR3 coding DNA: TGTGCCAGCAAAGAAGGGGTGGCCAATCAGCCCCAGCATTTT.

This rearrangement joins TRBV7-2 to TRBJ2-1; 9 nucleotides align to TRBD2. Trimming cost V 5 bases and J 1 base; bases outside gene matches: 9. In germline, CDR1 is SGHTA, CDR2 FQGNSA. This CDR3 is 17 amino acids long. This chain's CDR3 is CASSPQGREGSYNEQFF. Here the CDR3 DNA reads TGTGCCAGCAGCCCCCAGGGGCGGGAGGGGTCCTACAATGAGCAGTTCTTC.

The rearrangement joins TRBV7-9 to TRBJ2-7; the D gene is possibly TRBD2 (6 bases). The germline V and J ends were trimmed by 1 base and 6 bases, with 13 bases remaining between them. The CDR3 length is 14 residues. The germline gives CDR1 SEHNR, CDR2 FQNEAQ (reference sequence). The DNA for the CDR3 is TGTGCCAGCAGCTTAGAGGGGTCGGGGGTCGAGCAGTACTTC. Translating gives CASSLEGSGVEQYF.

This clonotype has a handful of counts. The chain carries TRBV7-8 and TRBJ2-7; D may be TRBD1 or TRBD2 (5 bases each). Germline CDR1 and CDR2: SGHVS and FQNEAQ. This CDR3 is built from 15 residues. Trimming stripped 4 bases from V and 3 bases from J, with 16 bases between. CDR3 sequence reads: CASSWAGREDYEQYF. As DNA, the CDR3 is TGTGCCAGCAGCTGGGCGGGCAGGGAAGACTACGAGCAGTACTTC. Full variable domain (rest looked up from reference TRBV7-8 and TRBJ2-7): GAGVSQSPRYKVAKRGQDVALRCDPISGHVSLFWYQQALGQGPEFLTYFQNEAQLDKSGLPSDRFFAERPEGSVSTLKIQRTQQEDSAVYLCASSWAGREDYEQYFGPGTRLTVT.

The V gene is TRBV6-6, the J gene TRBJ1-2; TRBD1 agrees at 9 bases. The CDR3 extends over 15 amino acids. Germline V gene sequence: CDR1 MNHNY, CDR2 SVGAGI (reference sequence). J was trimmed by 4 bases and V by 6 bases; bases with no gene match: 9. CDR3 residues: CASSQTGGQVYGYTF. Here the CDR3 DNA reads TGTGCCAGCAGCCAGACAGGGGGACAGGTCTATGGCTACACCTTC.

V and J are TRBV7-3 and TRBJ2-3; TRBD2 aligns across 10 bases. The CDR3 length is 19 residues. The germline CDR1 and CDR2 sequences are SGHTA and FQGTGA. Losses at the gene ends were 1 base for V and 5 bases for J; bases not matched to a gene: 15. The CDR3 DNA reads TGTGCCAGCAGCTTAAGATTTGGTTACAGCGGGAGGGAAGGAGATACGCAGTATTTT. It yields the protein CASSLRFGYSGREGDTQYF.

The chain couples TRBV12-3 or TRBV12-4 to TRBJ2-3, with 7 positions matching TRBD2. V gave up 8 bases and J gave up 11 bases; unmatched junction bases: 4. The CDR3 consists of 10 residues. CDR3 DNA: TGTGCCAGCGGGTCGGGAGGGCAGTATTTT. Translation: CASGSGGQYF.

The chain links TRBV11-1 to TRBJ1-1; tentative D call: TRBD1 (5 bases). Germline CDR1 reads SGHAT; CDR2 reads FQDESV (reference sequence). V shed 3 bases and J shed 0 bases, with 11 bases lying between them. This CDR3 has 15 residues. CDR3 region: CASSFRGRVNTEAFF. The CDR3 region has the DNA TGTGCCAGCAGCTTTAGGGGCAGGGTGAACACTGAAGCTTTCTTT.

A few counts support this clonotype. This chain links TRBV20-1 with TRBJ2-7; tentatively, D is TRBD1 (5 bases). The CDR3 is 13 amino acids. Germline V gene lookup returns CDR1 DFQATT and CDR2 SNEGSKA (reference sequence). The V gene lost 3 bases and the J gene lost 3 bases, with 12 bases spanning the gap. The CDR3 spells CSARQATGYEQYF. The CDR3 bases are TGCAGTGCTAGGCAGGCCACAGGCTACGAGCAGTACTTC.

In its sample, this clonotype was seen once. J is TRBJ2-1 and V is TRBV10-3, with D hard to call. V gave up 0 bases and J gave up 10 bases, with 4 bases separating them. The CDR3 runs 11 residues. Germline loops: CDR1 ENHRY, CDR2 SYGVKD. This CDR3 is CAISESTEQFF. The CDR3 nucleotides read TGTGCCATCAGTGAGTCAACAGAGCAGTTCTTC.

This clonotype was seen a handful of times. The genes are TRBV29-1 and TRBJ1-4, with 8 bases matching TRBD1. J gave up 3 bases and V 7 bases, and 13 bases lay outside the gene matches. The CDR3 sequence is 16 residues long. Germline V gene data show CDR1 as SQVTM and CDR2 as ANQGSEA. For the CDR3, the DNA is TGCAGCGCCCGGACAGGGAAAAGGTTGGCTAATGAAAAACTGTTTTTT. Its translation: CSARTGKRLANEKLFF.

This clonotype showed up just a few times. The chain couples TRBV6-5 to TRBJ2-2; no clear D. The V and J ends lost 0 bases and 2 bases respectively, with 7 bases between them. The CDR3 runs to 15 residues. CDR1 and CDR2 from the germline V gene are MNHEY and SVGAGI. The CDR3 here is CASSYSSSNTGELFF. DNA of the CDR3: TGTGCCAGCAGTTACTCGAGTAGTAACACCGGGGAGCTGTTTTTT.

The chain uses TRBV12-3 or TRBV12-4 and TRBJ2-7, with D possibly called TRBD1 or TRBD2 (5 bases each). TRBJ2-5 matches the DNA end more closely, so the J call is doubtful. The CDR3 covers 14 residues. CDR3 residues: CASSFEGPGETQYF. CDR3 nucleotides: TGTGCCAGCAGTTTTGAGGGCCCAGGGGAGACCCAGTACTTC.

CDR3 region: CASTGDSGKNYGYTF. CDR3 nucleotide sequence: TGTGCCAGCACCGGAGATTCCGGCAAAAACTATGGCTACACCTTC. This chain uses TRBV9 with TRBJ1-2; D is unclear. The CDR3 spans 15 residues. Trimming removed 6 bases at V and 2 bases at J, with 17 bases between. Per germline, CDR1 SGDLS and CDR2 YYNGEE.

This chain joins TRBV6-5 and TRBJ1-2, with 7 bases fitting TRBD1. Germline V gene data show CDR1 as MNHEY and CDR2 as SVGAGI. The CDR3 has 17 amino acids. Trimming cost V 0 bases and J 0 bases; bases outside gene matches: 7. The CDR3 nucleotides read TGTGCCAGCAGTTACTCGAGGGCAGGGGGACCTAACTATGGCTACACCTTC. It codes for CASSYSRAGGPNYGYTF.

This sequence joins TRBV25-1 and TRBJ2-2; the D call may be TRBD1 or TRBD2 (5 bases each). The CDR3 covers 14 residues. Germline CDR1 and CDR2: MGHDK and SYGVNS. V lost 6 bases, J lost 4 bases, and 12 bases lay in between. CDR3 DNA sequence: TGTGCCAGCAGGGAGTGGGGGAGCACCGGGGAGCTGTTTTTT. This translates into CASREWGSTGELFF.

The chain recombines TRBV15 with TRBJ1-5; D gene uncertain. Trimming stripped 1 base from V and 6 bases from J, with 13 bases between. The germline CDR1 and CDR2 sequences are LNHNV and YYDKDF (reference sequence). The CDR3 contains 15 residues. The CDR3 nucleotides are TGTGCCACCAGCAGAGCCTTTGGAGTAGGTCAGCCCCAGCATTTT. It is translated as CATSRAFGVGQPQHF. The whole variable domain, remainder taken from reference TRBV15 and TRBJ1-5, is DAMVIQNPRYQVTQFGKPVTLSCSQTLNHNVMYWYQQKSSQAPKLLFHYYDKDFNNEADTPDNFQSRRPNTSFCFLDIRSPGLGDTAMYLCATSRAFGVGQPQHFGDGTRLSIL.

This chain links TRBV4-3 with TRBJ1-4; D is possibly TRBD1 (6 bases). CDR3 length: 14 amino acids. The germline V gene encodes CDR1 LGHNA and CDR2 YSLEER. V was cut by 4 bases and J by 3 bases, with 9 bases left in between. CDR3 residues: CASSLQGPNEKLFF. CDR3 bases: TGCGCCAGCAGCCTGCAGGGGCCTAATGAAAAACTGTTTTTT.

The chain employs TRBV27 and TRBJ1-4; TRBD1 agrees at 8 bases. The CDR3 has 15 residues. Trimming cost V 6 bases and J 1 base; bases outside gene matches: 4. Germline CDR1 and CDR2: MNHEY and SMNVEV (reference sequence). DNA of the CDR3: TGTGCCAGCAGCACCACAGGGGGAACTAATGAAAAACTGTTTTTT. Translated: CASSTTGGTNEKLFF.

V is TRBV27 and J is TRBJ2-3, with 8 nucleotides matching TRBD2. V lost 4 bases to trimming and J lost 6 bases; unmatched junction nucleotides: 9. This CDR3 region has 15 residues. Germline V gene data show CDR1 as MNHEY and CDR2 as SMNVEV (reference sequence). CDR3 loop: CASSSGTTGGDTQYF. The CDR3 DNA reads as TGTGCCAGCAGTTCAGGGACAACGGGAGGGGATACGCAGTATTTT.

The sample holds a few counts of this clonotype. The chain combines TRBV24-1 with TRBJ2-5; the D call may be TRBD1 or TRBD2 (5 bases each). This CDR3 comprises 15 residues. Trimming pared 4 bases from V and 1 base from J, leaving 12 bases between. Germline CDR1 is KGHDR and CDR2 is SFDVKD. CDR3: CATSDPGTVQETQYF. The CDR3 DNA follows: TGTGCCACCAGTGACCCCGGGACCGTCCAAGAGACCCAGTACTTC.

The CDR3 loop is CASSVAPALVGEQFF. CDR3 nucleotide sequence: TGTGCCAGCAGTGTTGCCCCTGCCTTAGTCGGTGAGCAGTTCTTC. The V and J genes are TRBV2 and TRBJ2-1; D is uncertain. Trimming took off 4 bases at V and 9 bases at J, with 19 bases between the two ends. CDR1 and CDR2 (germline): SNHLY, FYNNEI. The CDR3 is made up of 15 amino acids.

This clonotype appeared a few times. The chain links TRBV7-9 to TRBJ2-5; D not resolved. There are 15 residues in the CDR3. The V gene's germline CDR1 is SEHNR and CDR2 FQNEAQ (reference sequence). Between the trimmed V and J ends, which lost 2 bases and 2 bases, there was a span of 12 bases. CDR3 residues: CASSLSSGVQETQYF. The CDR3 region has the DNA TGTGCCAGCAGCTTATCGTCTGGGGTACAAGAGACCCAGTACTTC.